The source of this T cell receptor (beta chain) is a study of early T cells in non-severe SARS-CoV-2 infection. In the study overall: It was bulk RNA from unsorted whole blood that was sequenced, and the chains were unpaired.

The CDR3 extends over 13 amino acids. V lost 3 bases and J lost 4, with 6 bases in between. Germline values: CDR1 MNHEY, CDR2 SVGEGT. TCRdb analysed the 5' RACE reads with MiXCR anew, one entry per CDR3 protein. The sample has some 64,000 distinct CDR3 sequences, less than 12% seen once. The specimen comprised whole blood, sampled at baseline. The rearrangement links TRBV6-2 or TRBV6-3 to TRBJ2-2; perhaps TRBD2 as D (5 bases). The receptor was isolated from an adult who was a healthcare worker with PCR-confirmed SARS-CoV-2 infection or an uninfected control (not recorded which). CDR3 DNA: TGTGCCAGCAGTTATAGCGTCACCGGGGAGCTGTTTTTT. It yields the protein CASSYSVTGELFF.